The rows below give T cell receptor beta chains drawn from one sample of a study of beta chain features in type 1 diabetes. Clones were sequenced by immunoSEQ multiplex PCR, and TCRdb holds only the in-frame ones, with some missing. The sample carries hundreds of thousands of clones, approximately 9.9% recorded once. What was sequenced was naive CD4+ T cells from blood. The receptors here all came from a woman aged 30 to 39 in good health. CDR3s include the opening cysteine and the closing phenylalanine or tryptophan. A D gene is named only where the DNA matches it firmly. Size values are once, few and many counts, or a class for expanded clones, and some rows have none.

d_call,cdr3_length,j_call,clone_size,v_call,cdr3_nt,cdr3_aa
-,13,TRBJ1-5,-,TRBV6-5,TGTGCCAGCAGTTACGAAGGGGGTCAGCCCCAGCATTTT,CASSYEGGQPQHF
TRBD1,16,TRBJ2-5,-,TRBV4-3,TGCGCCAGCAGCCAAGCGTTCGGGACAGGGGGAGGGACCCAGTACTTC,CASSQAFGTGGGTQYF
-,15,TRBJ2-3,-,TRBV7-3,TGTGCCAGCAGCTCCGAATTAAGAGGTGGAGATACGCAGTATTTT,CASSSELRGGDTQYF
-,12,TRBJ1-1,-,TRBV29-1,TGCAGCGGTGGGAGGGGGAACACTGAAGCTTTCTTT,CSGGRGNTEAFF
TRBD2,15,TRBJ2-5,-,TRBV18,TGTGCCAGCTCGGGACTAGCGGGTACGCAAGAGACCCAGTACTTC,CASSGLAGTQETQYF
TRBD1,15,TRBJ2-1,-,TRBV11-2,TGTGCCAGCAGCCACAAGGGACAGACCTACAATGAGCAGTTCTTC,CASSHKGQTYNEQFF
TRBD1,16,TRBJ1-1,-,TRBV5-1,TGCGCCAGCAGCTTGGGATCGACAGGGGGCCCCGCTGAAGCTTTCTTT,CASSLGSTGGPAEAFF
-,15,TRBJ2-7,-,TRBV5-4,TGTGCCAGCAGCTTGTCGGCGGACAGAGCCTACGAGCAGTACTTC,CASSLSADRAYEQYF
-,12,TRBJ2-1,few,TRBV30,TGTGCCTGGAGTGCTGCCTACAATGAGCAGTTCTTC,CAWSAAYNEQFF
-,14,TRBJ2-2,few,TRBV19,TGTGCCTCTAGAGGATGGTATCGCACCGGGGAGCTGTTTTTT,CASRGWYRTGELFF
TRBD1,16,TRBJ2-7,-,TRBV19,TGTGCCAGTAGTGCCATAAGACAGGGACAATCCTACGAGCAGTACTTC,CASSAIRQGQSYEQYF
TRBD1,16,TRBJ2-2,few,TRBV5-1,TGCGCCAGCAGCCCAGCGGTGCAGGGGGCGACCGGGGAGCTGTTTTTT,CASSPAVQGATGELFF
TRBD1,15,TRBJ1-2,-,TRBV25-1,TGTGCCAGCAGGGGGACAGGGGTCGGGAGTAATGGCTACACCTTC,CASRGTGVGSNGYTF
TRBD2,16,TRBJ2-1,few,TRBV11-2,TGTGCCAGCAGCAATAGCGGGAAGAGCTCCTACAATGAGCAGTTCTTC,CASSNSGKSSYNEQFF
-,14,TRBJ2-5,few,TRBV7-2,TGTGCCAGCAGACCGTCAGGGGTCGGGGAGACCCAGTACTTC,CASRPSGVGETQYF
TRBD2,15,TRBJ2-5,few,TRBV6-1,TGTGCCAGCAGTACCGGACTAGGTGTGGGTGAGACCCAGTACTTC,CASSTGLGVGETQYF
TRBD2,14,TRBJ2-1,-,TRBV19,TGTGCCAGTAGTACCACTAGCGCCTACAATGAGCAGTTCTTC,CASSTTSAYNEQFF